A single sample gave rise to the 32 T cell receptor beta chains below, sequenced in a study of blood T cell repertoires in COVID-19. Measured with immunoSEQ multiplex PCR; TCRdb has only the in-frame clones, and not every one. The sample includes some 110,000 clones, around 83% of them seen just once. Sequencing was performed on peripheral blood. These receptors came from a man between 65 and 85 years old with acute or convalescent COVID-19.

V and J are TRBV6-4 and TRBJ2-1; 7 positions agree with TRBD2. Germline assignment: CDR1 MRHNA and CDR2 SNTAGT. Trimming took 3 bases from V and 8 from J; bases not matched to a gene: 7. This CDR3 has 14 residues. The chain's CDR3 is CASSEAGGSYEQFF. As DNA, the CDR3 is TGTGCCAGCAGTGAAGCTGGCGGGAGCTATGAGCAGTTCTTC.

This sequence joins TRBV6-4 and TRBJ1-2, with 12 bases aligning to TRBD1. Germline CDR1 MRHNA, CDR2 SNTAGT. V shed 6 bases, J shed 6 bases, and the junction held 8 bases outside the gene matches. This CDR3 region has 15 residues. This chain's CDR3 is CASRRGTGGADGYTF. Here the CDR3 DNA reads TGTGCCAGCAGGAGGGGGACAGGGGGCGCCGATGGCTACACCTTC.

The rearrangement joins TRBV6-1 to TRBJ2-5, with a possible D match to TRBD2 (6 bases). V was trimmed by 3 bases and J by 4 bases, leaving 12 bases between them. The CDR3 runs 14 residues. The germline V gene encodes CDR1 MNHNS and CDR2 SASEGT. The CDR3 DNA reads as TGTGCCAGCAGTGAGACACGGGGGAGAGAGACCCAGTACTTC. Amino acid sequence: CASSETRGRETQYF.

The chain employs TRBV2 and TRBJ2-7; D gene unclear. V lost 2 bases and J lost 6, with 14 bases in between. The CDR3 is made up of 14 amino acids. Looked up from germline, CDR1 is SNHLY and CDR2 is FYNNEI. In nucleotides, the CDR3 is TGTGCCAGCAGTGAATCCCTCTTGCGCGGCGAGCAGTACTTC. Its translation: CASSESLLRGEQYF.

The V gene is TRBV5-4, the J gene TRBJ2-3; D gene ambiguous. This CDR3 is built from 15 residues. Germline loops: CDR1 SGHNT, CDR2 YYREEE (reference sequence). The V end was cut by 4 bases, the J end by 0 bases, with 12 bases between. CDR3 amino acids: CASSPQSFSTDTQYF. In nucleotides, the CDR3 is TGTGCCAGCAGCCCACAGAGTTTTAGCACAGATACGCAGTATTTT.

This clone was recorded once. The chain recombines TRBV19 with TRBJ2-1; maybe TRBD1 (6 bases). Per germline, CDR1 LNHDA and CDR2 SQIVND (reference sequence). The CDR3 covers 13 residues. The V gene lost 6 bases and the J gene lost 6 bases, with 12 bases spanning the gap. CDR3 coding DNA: TGTGCCAGTAGCCCTGACAGGTCCAATGAGCAGTTCTTC. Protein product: CASSPDRSNEQFF. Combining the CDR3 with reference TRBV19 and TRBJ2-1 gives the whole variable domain DGGITQSPKYLFRKEGQNVTLSCEQNLNHDAMYWYRQDPGQGLRLIYYSQIVNDFQKGDIAEGYSVSREKKESFPLTVTSAQKNPTAFYLCASSPDRSNEQFFGPGTRLTVL.

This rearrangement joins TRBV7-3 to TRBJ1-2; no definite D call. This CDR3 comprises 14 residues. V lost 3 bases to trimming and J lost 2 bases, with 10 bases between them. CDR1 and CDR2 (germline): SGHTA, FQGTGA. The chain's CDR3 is CASSLSAGNYGYTF. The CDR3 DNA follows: TGTGCCAGCAGCTTGTCGGCCGGGAACTATGGCTACACCTTC. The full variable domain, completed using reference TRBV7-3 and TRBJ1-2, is GAGVSQTPSNKVTEKGKYVELRCDPISGHTALYWYRQSLGQGPEFLIYFQGTGAADDSGLPNDRFFAVRPEGSVSTLKIQRTERGDSAVYLCASSLSAGNYGYTFGSGTRLTVV.

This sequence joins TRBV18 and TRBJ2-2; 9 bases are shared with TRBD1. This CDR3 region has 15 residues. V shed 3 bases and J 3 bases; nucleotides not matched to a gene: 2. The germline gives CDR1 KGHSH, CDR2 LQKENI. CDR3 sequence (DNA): TGTGCCAGCTCACCGGGACAGGGATACACCGGGGAGCTGTTTTTT. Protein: CASSPGQGYTGELFF.

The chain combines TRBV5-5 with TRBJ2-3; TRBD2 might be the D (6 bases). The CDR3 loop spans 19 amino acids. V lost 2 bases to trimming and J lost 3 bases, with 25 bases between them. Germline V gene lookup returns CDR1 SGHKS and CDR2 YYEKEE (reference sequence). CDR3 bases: TGTGCCAGCAGCTTTTATGGCGGAATTTACCTCGGAGGGACAGATACGCAGTATTTT. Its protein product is CASSFYGGIYLGGTDTQYF.

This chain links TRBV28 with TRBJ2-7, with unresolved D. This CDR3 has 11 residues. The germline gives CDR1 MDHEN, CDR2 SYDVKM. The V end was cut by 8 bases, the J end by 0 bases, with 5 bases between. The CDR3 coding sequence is TGTGCCAGCCAGGCCTCCTACGAGCAGTACTTC. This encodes CASQASYEQYF.

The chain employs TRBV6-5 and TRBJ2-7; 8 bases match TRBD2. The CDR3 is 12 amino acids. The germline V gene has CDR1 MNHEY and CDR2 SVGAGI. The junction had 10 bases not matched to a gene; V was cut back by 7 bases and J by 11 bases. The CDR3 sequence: CASTTTGTREYF. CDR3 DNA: TGTGCCAGCACTACCACCGGGACTAGAGAGTACTTC.

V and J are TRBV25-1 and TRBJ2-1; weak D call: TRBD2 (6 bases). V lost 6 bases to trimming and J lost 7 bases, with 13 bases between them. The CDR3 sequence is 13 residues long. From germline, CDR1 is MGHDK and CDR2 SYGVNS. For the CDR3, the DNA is TGTGCCAGCAGACTAGCATTTACGAATGAGCAGTTCTTC. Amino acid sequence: CASRLAFTNEQFF.

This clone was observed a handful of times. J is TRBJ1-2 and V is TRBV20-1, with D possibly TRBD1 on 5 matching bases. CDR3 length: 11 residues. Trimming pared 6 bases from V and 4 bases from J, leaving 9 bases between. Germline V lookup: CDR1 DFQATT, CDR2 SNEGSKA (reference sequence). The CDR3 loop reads CSAPQGYGYTF. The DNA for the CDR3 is TGCAGTGCACCCCAGGGCTATGGCTACACCTTC.

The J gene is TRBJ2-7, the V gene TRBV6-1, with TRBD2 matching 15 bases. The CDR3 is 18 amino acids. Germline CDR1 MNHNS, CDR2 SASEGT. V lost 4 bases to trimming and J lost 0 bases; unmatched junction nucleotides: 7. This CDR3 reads CASSARTSGRVSSYEQYF. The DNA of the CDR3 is TGTGCCAGCAGTGCCCGGACTAGCGGGAGGGTTAGCTCCTACGAGCAGTACTTC.

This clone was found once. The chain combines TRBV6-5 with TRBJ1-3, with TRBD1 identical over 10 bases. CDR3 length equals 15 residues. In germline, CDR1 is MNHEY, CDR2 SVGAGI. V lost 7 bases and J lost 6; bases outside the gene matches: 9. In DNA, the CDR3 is TGTGCCAGCAATAGAGAAGGGACAGGGGAAAACACCATATATTTT. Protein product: CASNREGTGENTIYF.

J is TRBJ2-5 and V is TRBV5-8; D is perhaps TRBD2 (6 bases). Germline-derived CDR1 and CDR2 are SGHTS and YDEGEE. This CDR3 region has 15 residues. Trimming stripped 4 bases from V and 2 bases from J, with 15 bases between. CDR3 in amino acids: CASSGTGTGQETQYF. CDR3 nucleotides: TGTGCCAGCAGCGGGACCGGGACTGGGCAAGAGACCCAGTACTTC.

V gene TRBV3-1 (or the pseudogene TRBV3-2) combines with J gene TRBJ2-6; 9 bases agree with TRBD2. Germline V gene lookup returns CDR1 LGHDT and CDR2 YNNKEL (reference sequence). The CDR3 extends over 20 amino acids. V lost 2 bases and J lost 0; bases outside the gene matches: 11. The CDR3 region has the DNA TGTGCCAGCAGCCAATGGGGGCGGCTAGCGGGGTCCTCTGGGGCCAACGTCCTGACTTTC. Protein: CASSQWGRLAGSSGANVLTF.

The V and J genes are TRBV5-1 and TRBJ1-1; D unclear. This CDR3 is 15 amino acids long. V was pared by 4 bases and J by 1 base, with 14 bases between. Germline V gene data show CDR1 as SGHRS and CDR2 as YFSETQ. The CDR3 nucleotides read TGCGCCAGCAGCCTCGGTCAAACGAAGAACACTGAAGCTTTCTTT. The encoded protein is CASSLGQTKNTEAFF.

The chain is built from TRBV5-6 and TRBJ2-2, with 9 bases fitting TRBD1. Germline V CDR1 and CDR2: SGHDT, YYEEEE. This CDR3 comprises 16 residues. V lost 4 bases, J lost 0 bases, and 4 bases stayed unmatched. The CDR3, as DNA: TGTGCCAGCAGCCCCAGGACAGGGGCGAACACCGGGGAGCTGTTTTTT. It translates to CASSPRTGANTGELFF.

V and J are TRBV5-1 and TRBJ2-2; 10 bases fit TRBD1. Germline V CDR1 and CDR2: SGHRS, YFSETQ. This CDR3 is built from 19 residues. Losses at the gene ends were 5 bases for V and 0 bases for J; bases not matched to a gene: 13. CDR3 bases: TGCGCCAGCAGGCAAATACCGGGACAGGGGCCCTCGAACACCGGGGAGCTGTTTTTT. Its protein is CASRQIPGQGPSNTGELFF.

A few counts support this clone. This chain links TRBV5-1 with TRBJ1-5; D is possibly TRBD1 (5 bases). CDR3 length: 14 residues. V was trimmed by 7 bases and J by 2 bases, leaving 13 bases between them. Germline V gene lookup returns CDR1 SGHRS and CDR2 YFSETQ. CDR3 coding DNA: TGCGCCAGCCGGGAGGGGCTCGGCAATCAGCCCCAGCATTTT. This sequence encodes CASREGLGNQPQHF.

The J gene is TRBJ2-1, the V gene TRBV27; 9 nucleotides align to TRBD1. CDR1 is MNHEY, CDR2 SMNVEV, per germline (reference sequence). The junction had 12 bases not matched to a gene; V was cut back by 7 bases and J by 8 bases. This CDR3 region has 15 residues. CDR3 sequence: CASISTGTGMDEQFF. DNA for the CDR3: TGTGCCAGCATCTCGACCGGGACAGGGATGGATGAGCAGTTCTTC.

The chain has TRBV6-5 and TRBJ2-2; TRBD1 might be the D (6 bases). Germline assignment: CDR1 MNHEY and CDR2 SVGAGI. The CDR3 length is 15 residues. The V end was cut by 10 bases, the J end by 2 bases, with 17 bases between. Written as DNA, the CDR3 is TGTGCCATCGCGACAGGACGATCTAACACCGGGGAGCTGTTTTTT. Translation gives CAIATGRSNTGELFF.

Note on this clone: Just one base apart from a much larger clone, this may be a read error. The CDR3 nucleotides are TGCGCCAGCACGGACGGGGTTGGCTACACCTTC. Translated: CASTDGVGYTF. The chain is built from TRBV5-1 and TRBJ1-2; the D is unclear. Germline V gene lookup returns CDR1 SGHRS and CDR2 YFSETQ. V lost 6 bases to trimming and J lost 7 bases, with 10 bases between them. The CDR3 length is 11 residues.

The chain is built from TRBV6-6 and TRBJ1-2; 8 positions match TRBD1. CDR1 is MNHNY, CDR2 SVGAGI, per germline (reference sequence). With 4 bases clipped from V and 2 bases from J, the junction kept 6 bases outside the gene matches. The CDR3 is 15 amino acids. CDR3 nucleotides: TGTGCCAGCAGTTCCTACGACAGGGGCAACTATGGCTACACCTTC. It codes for CASSSYDRGNYGYTF.

CDR3 bases: TGCGCCAGCAGTGGACAGGGGAAAGAGACCCAGTACTTC. Amino acid sequence: CASSGQGKETQYF. This rearrangement joins TRBV5-1 to TRBJ2-5; TRBD1 matches at 9 bases. This CDR3 region has 13 residues. CDR1 and CDR2 (germline): SGHRS, YFSETQ. The trim removed 5 bases at V and 3 bases at J, leaving 2 bases unmatched.

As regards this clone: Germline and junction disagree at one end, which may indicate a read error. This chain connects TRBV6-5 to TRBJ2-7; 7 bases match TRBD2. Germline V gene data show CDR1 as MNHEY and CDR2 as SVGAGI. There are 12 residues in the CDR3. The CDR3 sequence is CASSQWGEGMSF. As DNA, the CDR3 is TGTGCCAGCAGCCAATGGGGGGAGGGGATGAGTTTC.

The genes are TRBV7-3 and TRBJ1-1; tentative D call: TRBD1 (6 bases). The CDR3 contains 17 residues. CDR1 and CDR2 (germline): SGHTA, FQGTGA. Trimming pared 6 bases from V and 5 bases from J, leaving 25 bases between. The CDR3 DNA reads TGTGCCAGCAGTCCTGGGACAACGCTACAAAGGGGGACTGAAGCTTTCTTT. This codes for CASSPGTTLQRGTEAFF. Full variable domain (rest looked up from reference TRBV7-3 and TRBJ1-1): GAGVSQTPSNKVTEKGKYVELRCDPISGHTALYWYRQSLGQGPEFLIYFQGTGAADDSGLPNDRFFAVRPEGSVSTLKIQRTERGDSAVYLCASSPGTTLQRGTEAFFGQGTRLTVV.

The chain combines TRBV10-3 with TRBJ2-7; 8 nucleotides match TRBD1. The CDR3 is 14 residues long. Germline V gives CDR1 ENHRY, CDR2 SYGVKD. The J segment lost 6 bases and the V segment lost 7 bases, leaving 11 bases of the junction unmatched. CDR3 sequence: CAITPGQGISEQYF. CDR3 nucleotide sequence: TGTGCCATCACTCCCGGACAGGGTATCTCCGAGCAGTACTTC.

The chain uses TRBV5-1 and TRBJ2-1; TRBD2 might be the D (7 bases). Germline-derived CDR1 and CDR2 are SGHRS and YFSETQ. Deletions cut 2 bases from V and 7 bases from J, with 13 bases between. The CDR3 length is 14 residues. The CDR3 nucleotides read TGCGCCAGCAGCTTCGGGGGGCTTGGTAATGAGCAGTTCTTC. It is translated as CASSFGGLGNEQFF.

The CDR3 coding sequence is TGTGCCAGCTCACTGCAGGGGCTCGGGTCCGAGCAGTACTTC. It specifies CASSLQGLGSEQYF. The V gene is TRBV18, the J gene TRBJ2-7, with a possible D match to TRBD1 (6 bases). Germline CDR1 is KGHSH and CDR2 is LQKENI. V lost 4 bases to trimming and J lost 6 bases, with 16 bases between them. This CDR3 comprises 14 residues.

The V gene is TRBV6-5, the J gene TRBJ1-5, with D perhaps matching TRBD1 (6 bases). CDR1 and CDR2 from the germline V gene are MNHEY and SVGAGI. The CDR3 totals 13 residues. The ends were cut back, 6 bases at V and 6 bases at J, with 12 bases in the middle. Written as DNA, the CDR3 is TGTGCCAGCAGCCGGGGGGCTGGTCAGCCCCAGCATTTT. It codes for CASSRGAGQPQHF.